Presented here are 28 T cell receptor beta chains from one specimen sequenced in a study of a mutant IDH1 vaccine in newly diagnosed glioma. Assay: immunoSEQ multiplex PCR; the TCRdb copy retains only in-frame clones and omits some. Of 70,000 to 100,000 clones in the sample, over 75% were seen once. Time point denoted: baseline, week 1 (first vaccination visit). Specified treatment: pre-vaccination baseline after standard-of-care therapy. The sequenced sample was PBMCs, obtained from a glioma patient treated with radiotherapy, temozolomide or both. The receptors stem from a middle-aged man with glioma. Some clones in this sample may be carry-over from other donors' samples.

This rearrangement joins TRBV6-5 to TRBJ2-7; D unresolved. Germline loops: CDR1 MNHEY, CDR2 SVGAGI. Trimming pared 2 bases from V and 1 base from J, leaving 6 bases between. The CDR3 is 13 amino acids. The CDR3 spells CASSYPPSYEQYF. Written as DNA, the CDR3 is TGTGCCAGCAGTTACCCCCCTTCCTACGAGCAGTACTTC.

The chain combines TRBV5-1 with TRBJ1-1; maybe TRBD1 (5 bases). V was pared by 3 bases and J by 4 bases, with 13 bases between. Looked up from germline, CDR1 is SGHRS and CDR2 is YFSETQ. This CDR3 comprises 14 residues. The CDR3 DNA sequence: TGCGCCAGCAGCTCCTCGCTGGGGCTCACTGAAGCTTTCTTT. Translated, it gives CASSSSLGLTEAFF. Full variable domain (remainder filled in from reference TRBV5-1 and TRBJ1-1): KAGVTQTPRYLIKTRGQQVTLSCSPISGHRSVSWYQQTPGQGLQFLFEYFSETQRNKGNFPGRFSGRQFSNSRSEMNVSTLELGDSALYLCASSSSLGLTEAFFGQGTRLTVV.

V and J are TRBV19 and TRBJ1-2, with D possibly TRBD1 on 6 matching bases. The CDR3 spans 14 residues. CDR1 LNHDA and CDR2 SQIVND come from the germline V gene (reference sequence). The V end was cut by 5 bases, the J end by 4 bases, with 14 bases between. In nucleotides, the CDR3 is TGTGCCAGTAGTGTAACACAGGGTTCCTATGGCTACACCTTC. Translating gives CASSVTQGSYGYTF. The full variable domain, in which reference TRBV19 and TRBJ1-2 provide the parts outside the CDR3, is DGGITQSPKYLFRKEGQNVTLSCEQNLNHDAMYWYRQDPGQGLRLIYYSQIVNDFQKGDIAEGYSVSREKKESFPLTVTSAQKNPTAFYLCASSVTQGSYGYTFGSGTRLTVV.

This chain links TRBV5-1 with TRBJ2-3; 10 nucleotides align to TRBD2. The CDR3 totals 16 residues. Germline loops: CDR1 SGHRS, CDR2 YFSETQ. Trimming cost V 0 bases and J 4 bases; bases outside gene matches: 5. The CDR3 nucleotides read TGCGCCAGCAGCTTGGGCGTAGCGGGGGGACCAGATACGCAGTATTTT. It translates to CASSLGVAGGPDTQYF.

The chain uses TRBV6-5 and TRBJ1-2; TRBD1 is a possible D gene (6 bases). Germline-derived CDR1 and CDR2 are MNHEY and SVGAGI. The CDR3 runs 12 residues. V was cut by 5 bases and J by 4 bases, with 8 bases left in between. The CDR3 DNA reads TGTGCCAGCAGTACAGGGTTCTATGGCTACACCTTC. Its translation is CASSTGFYGYTF.

The gene calls are TRBV20-1 and TRBJ2-5; either TRBD1 or TRBD2 may supply D (5 bases each). Germline assignment: CDR1 DFQATT and CDR2 SNEGSKA (reference sequence). V lost 3 bases, J lost 4 bases, and 6 bases lay in between. The CDR3 is 11 amino acids. The CDR3 loop reads CSARGRETQYF. The CDR3 DNA is TGCAGTGCTAGGGGACGAGAGACCCAGTACTTC.

The chain recombines TRBV30 with TRBJ2-5; possible D gene TRBD2, 5 bases. The germline CDR1 and CDR2 sequences are GTSNPN and SVGIG (reference sequence). The CDR3 is 14 residues long. With 0 bases removed from V and 5 bases from J, the gap between germline ends came to 13 bases. CDR3 loop: CAWSVPRRRETQYF. The DNA for the CDR3 is TGTGCCTGGAGTGTACCCAGGCGGAGGGAGACCCAGTACTTC.

This chain connects TRBV4-1 to TRBJ1-5; D call uncertain. CDR1 and CDR2 from the germline V gene are MGHRA and YSYEKL. The CDR3 covers 13 residues. V lost 3 bases and J 4 bases, leaving 7 bases between the germline ends. The CDR3 loop is CASSQVPNQPQHF. DNA of the CDR3: TGCGCCAGCAGCCAGGTTCCTAATCAGCCCCAGCATTTT.

The V and J genes are TRBV2 and TRBJ2-7, with D possibly being TRBD1 (5 bases). The V gene's germline CDR1 is SNHLY and CDR2 FYNNEI. V was clipped by 3 bases and J by 2 bases, with 8 bases between them. This CDR3 has 13 amino acids. The CDR3 bases are TGTGCCAGCAGTGAGCAGGGCCCCTACGAGCAGTACTTC. Translated: CASSEQGPYEQYF.

V usage is TRBV16 and J usage is TRBJ1-1; D call uncertain. The V gene lost 2 bases and the J gene lost 9 bases, with 13 bases spanning the gap. This CDR3 is 13 amino acids long. The germline gives CDR1 KGHSY, CDR2 FQNENV. The CDR3 sequence is CASSQTKANKAFF. DNA of the CDR3: TGTGCCAGCAGCCAAACGAAGGCCAATAAAGCTTTCTTT. The full variable domain, in which reference TRBV16 and TRBJ1-1 provide the parts outside the CDR3, is GEEVAQTPKHLVRGEGQKAKLYCAPIKGHSYVFWYQQVLKNEFKFLISFQNENVFDETGMPKERFSAKCLPNSPCSLEIQATKLEDSAVYFCASSQTKANKAFFGQGTRLTVV.

The chain carries TRBV6-4 and TRBJ2-3, with D uncertain. The CDR3 spans 10 residues. Germline V gene lookup returns CDR1 MRHNA and CDR2 SNTAGT. CDR3 amino acids: CTLWADTQYF. The CDR3, as DNA: TGTACCCTCTGGGCAGATACGCAGTATTTT.

This clone was observed once. The V gene is TRBV6-5, the J gene TRBJ1-3; no definite D call. Germline V gene data show CDR1 as MNHEY and CDR2 as SVGAGI. The CDR3 sequence is 15 residues long. The V end lost 0 bases, the J end lost 0 bases, and 6 bases lay between the germline ends. The CDR3 DNA follows: TGTGCCAGCAGTTACTCGGTGTACTCTGGAAACACCATATATTTT. This translates into CASSYSVYSGNTIYF.

The CDR3 DNA reads TGTGCCAGCAGCTCCCCGGAGCGCTATGGCTACACCTTC. It codes for CASSSPERYGYTF. This chain joins TRBV7-7 and TRBJ1-2; D is undetermined. The ends were cut back, 4 bases at V and 4 bases at J, with 10 bases in the middle. This CDR3 is built from 13 residues. The germline V gene encodes CDR1 SSHAT and CDR2 FNYEAQ (reference sequence).

The J gene is TRBJ2-2, the V gene TRBV6-6; the D call may be TRBD1 or TRBD2 (6 bases each). Germline lookup yields CDR1 MNHNY and CDR2 SVGAGI (reference sequence). Trimming removed 7 bases at V and 0 bases at J, with 15 bases between. The CDR3 contains 16 residues. CDR3: CASTTGADTNTGELFF. Written as DNA, the CDR3 is TGTGCCAGCACCACGGGGGCAGATACGAACACCGGGGAGCTGTTTTTT.

In its sample, this clone was seen many times. The V and J genes are TRBV7-2 and TRBJ1-6; TRBD1 is a possible D gene (5 bases). Trimming removed 2 bases from V and 6 bases from J, with 17 bases in between. CDR1 SGHTA and CDR2 FQGNSA come from the germline V gene. The CDR3 length is 17 residues. CDR3 loop: CASSLQPVGRVNSPLHF. The CDR3 coding sequence is TGTGCCAGCAGCTTACAACCGGTGGGCAGGGTTAATTCACCCCTCCACTTT.

The gene calls are TRBV2 and TRBJ1-5; 7 nucleotides line up with TRBD1. The junction had 8 bases not matched to a gene; V was cut back by 7 bases and J by 2 bases. CDR1 is SNHLY, CDR2 FYNNEI, per germline. The CDR3 is 15 residues long. The CDR3 bases are TGTGCCAGCACCGGGGGCGGGACAGGCAATCAGCCCCAGCATTTT. As protein: CASTGGGTGNQPQHF.

This chain links TRBV29-1 with TRBJ1-1; D remains unclear. Germline V gene data show CDR1 as SQVTM and CDR2 as ANQGSEA. The CDR3 sequence is 11 residues long. V gave up 7 bases and J gave up 2 bases, with 8 bases separating them. CDR3 sequence reads: CSGSDNTEAFF. As DNA, the CDR3 is TGCAGCGGCTCGGACAACACTGAAGCTTTCTTT.

This clone was seen just once. V gene TRBV5-1 combines with J gene TRBJ2-5, with 11 bases fitting TRBD1. Losses at the gene ends were 5 bases for V and 6 bases for J; bases not matched to a gene: 9. This CDR3 has 15 amino acids. Germline CDR1 and CDR2: SGHRS and YFSETQ. The CDR3 region has the DNA TGCGCCAGCAGAGACAGGACAGGGGGCTTTCAGACCCAGTACTTC. Its translation is CASRDRTGGFQTQYF.

V usage is TRBV11-2 and J usage is TRBJ2-1, with D possibly being TRBD1 (6 bases). V lost 6 bases and J lost 7, with 19 bases in between. This CDR3 comprises 15 residues. Germline loops: CDR1 SGHAT, CDR2 FQNNGV. This CDR3 reads CASRQGTGRRNEQFF. CDR3 DNA sequence: TGTGCCAGCAGACAAGGAACAGGGCGTAGGAATGAGCAGTTCTTC.

V usage is TRBV6-5 and J usage is TRBJ2-1; D may be TRBD1 (6 bases). This CDR3 contains 14 residues. The germline V gene has CDR1 MNHEY and CDR2 SVGAGI. Trimming cost V 0 bases and J 10 bases, with 13 bases left between them. CDR3 in DNA: TGTGCCAGCAGTTACTCCACTCGACAGGTCGAGCAGTTCTTC. As protein: CASSYSTRQVEQFF.

The chain couples TRBV30 to TRBJ1-2, with D possibly TRBD1 on 6 matching bases. V lost 1 base to trimming and J lost 4 bases, with 13 bases between them. The CDR3 is 14 residues long. CDR1 is GTSNPN and CDR2 is SVGIG in the germline V gene (reference sequence). In nucleotides, the CDR3 is TGTGCCTGGAGTGGGGCCCCAGGGGCCTATGGCTACACCTTC. It translates to CAWSGAPGAYGYTF. Variable domain in full (rest from reference TRBV30 and TRBJ1-2): SQTIHQWPATLVQPVGSPLSLECTVEGTSNPNLYWYRQAAGRGLQLLFYSVGIGQISSEVPQNLSASRPQDRQFILSSKKLLLSDSGFYLCAWSGAPGAYGYTFGSGTRLTVV.

V is TRBV5-6 and J is TRBJ2-2, with 7 positions matching TRBD1. V was clipped by 0 bases and J by 6 bases; unmatched bases: 5. CDR1 and CDR2 from the germline V gene are SGHDT and YYEEEE. CDR3 size: 15 residues. Written as DNA, the CDR3 is TGTGCCAGCAGCTTGGAATTAACAGGGGCCGGGGAGCTGTTTTTT. Protein: CASSLELTGAGELFF.

The chain combines TRBV9 with TRBJ1-3; D call uncertain. V lost 0 bases to trimming and J lost 0 bases, with 16 bases between them. CDR1 is SGDLS and CDR2 is YYNGEE in the germline V gene. The CDR3 is 18 amino acids. CDR3 loop: CASSVDSHSTSSGNTIYF. DNA of the CDR3: TGTGCCAGCAGCGTAGATTCCCATTCTACGAGCTCTGGAAACACCATATATTTT.

The chain employs TRBV5-4 and TRBJ1-1; D gene uncertain. V lost 0 bases and J 0 bases, leaving 12 bases between the germline ends. The CDR3 is made up of 16 amino acids. The V gene's germline CDR1 is SGHNT and CDR2 YYREEE (reference sequence). CDR3 coding DNA: TGTGCCAGCAGCTTGGACCGGACCACTATGAACACTGAAGCTTTCTTT. Amino acids: CASSLDRTTMNTEAFF.

V usage is TRBV5-1 and J usage is TRBJ1-2; D call uncertain. CDR1 and CDR2 (germline): SGHRS, YFSETQ. This CDR3 has 13 amino acids. V shed 0 bases and J shed 3 bases, with 6 bases lying between them. The CDR3 DNA reads TGCGCCAGCAGCTTGGGGAAGGACTATGGCTACACCTTC. Its protein product is CASSLGKDYGYTF.

The rearrangement links TRBV5-4 to TRBJ2-3; tentatively, D is TRBD1 (5 bases). Germline CDR1 and CDR2: SGHNT and YYREEE (reference sequence). The CDR3 is 15 amino acids. V gave up 2 bases and J gave up 4 bases, with 14 bases separating them. The CDR3, as DNA: TGTGCCAGCAGCTTAAGGGGCGGAGCAGCAGATACGCAGTATTTT. Amino acid sequence: CASSLRGGAADTQYF.

The chain employs TRBV5-1 and TRBJ1-6, with 9 positions matching TRBD1. V was clipped by 4 bases and J by 3 bases; unmatched bases: 5. The CDR3 has 16 amino acids. Looked up from germline, CDR1 is SGHRS and CDR2 is YFSETQ. The CDR3 loop is CASSPGTGYYNSPLHF. In DNA, the CDR3 is TGCGCCAGCAGCCCTGGGACAGGGTACTATAATTCACCCCTCCACTTT.

The chain carries TRBV5-6 and TRBJ1-1; 7 bases are shared with TRBD1. The CDR3 loop spans 19 amino acids. Germline V CDR1 and CDR2: SGHDT, YYEEEE. V dropped 3 bases and J dropped 3; count of bases not matched to a gene: 20. DNA of the CDR3: TGTGCCAGCAGCTCCTTGACAGGGTTCGAGGGGTATGTGGACACTGAAGCTTTCTTT. This encodes CASSSLTGFEGYVDTEAFF.